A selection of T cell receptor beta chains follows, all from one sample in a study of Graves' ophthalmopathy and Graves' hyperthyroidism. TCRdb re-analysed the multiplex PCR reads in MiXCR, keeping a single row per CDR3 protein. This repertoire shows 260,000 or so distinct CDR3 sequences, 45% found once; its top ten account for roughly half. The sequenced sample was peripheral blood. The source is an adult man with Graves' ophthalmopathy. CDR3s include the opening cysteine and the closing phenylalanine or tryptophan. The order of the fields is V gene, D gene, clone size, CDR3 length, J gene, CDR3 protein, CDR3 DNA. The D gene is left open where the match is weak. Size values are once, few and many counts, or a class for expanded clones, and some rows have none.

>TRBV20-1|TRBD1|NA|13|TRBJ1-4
CSARGQMGEKLFF
TGCAGTGCCCGGGGACAGATGGGAGAAAAACTGTTTTTT
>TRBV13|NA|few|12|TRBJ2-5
CASSPDGETQYF
TGTGCCAGCAGCCCGGACGGGGAGACCCAGTACTTC
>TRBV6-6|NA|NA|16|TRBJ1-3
CASSKTISAMGNTIYF
TGTGCCAGCTCTAAGACTATAAGCGCTATGGGAAACACCATATATTTT
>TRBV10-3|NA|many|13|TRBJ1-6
CAIREGGDSPLHF
TGTGCCATCAGAGAAGGGGGAGATTCACCCCTCCACTTT
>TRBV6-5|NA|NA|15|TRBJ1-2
CASSYSITTDGGYTF
TGTGCCAGCAGTTACTCTATCACGACGGACGGTGGCTACACCTTC
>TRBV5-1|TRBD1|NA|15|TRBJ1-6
CASNLAGGTNSPLHF
TGCGCCAGCAACTTGGCAGGGGGGACCAATTCACCCCTCCACTTT
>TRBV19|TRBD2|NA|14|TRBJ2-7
CASSEAGLADEQYF
TGTGCCAGTAGTGAAGCCGGGCTAGCGGACGAGCAGTACTTC
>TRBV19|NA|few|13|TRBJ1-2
CASSPALNYGYTF
TGTGCCAGTAGTCCGGCCCTCAACTATGGCTACACCTTC
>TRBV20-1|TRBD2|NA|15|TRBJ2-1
CATGETSGMGDEQFF
TGTGCCACCGGTGAGACTAGCGGGATGGGGGATGAGCAGTTCTTC
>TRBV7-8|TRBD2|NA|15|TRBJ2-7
CASTISGGAGREQYF
TGTGCCAGCACCATTAGCGGGGGGGCCGGTCGTGAGCAGTACTTC
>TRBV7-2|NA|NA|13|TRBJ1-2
CASSSARGGGYTF
TGTGCCAGCAGCTCCGCTAGGGGCGGGGGCTACACCTTC
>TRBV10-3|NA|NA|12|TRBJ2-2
CAIIGDTGELFF
TGTGCCATCATAGGGGACACCGGGGAGCTGTTTTTT
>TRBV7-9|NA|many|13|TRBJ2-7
CASSTGAPYEQYF
TGTGCCAGCAGTACCGGGGCCCCCTACGAGCAGTACTTC
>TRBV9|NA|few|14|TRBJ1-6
CASKEGPYNSPLHF
TGTGCCAGCAAAGAGGGGCCTTATAATTCACCCCTCCACTTT
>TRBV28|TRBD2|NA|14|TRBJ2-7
CASSRGTSAYEQYF
TGTGCCAGCAGTCGGGGGACTAGCGCTTACGAGCAGTACTTC
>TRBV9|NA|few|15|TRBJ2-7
CASSVGIDWTYEQYF
TGTGCCAGCAGCGTAGGAATCGACTGGACCTACGAGCAGTACTTC
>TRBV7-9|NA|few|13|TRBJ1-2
CASSLGGSGGYTF
TGTGCCAGCAGCTTAGGAGGCTCCGGAGGCTACACCTTC
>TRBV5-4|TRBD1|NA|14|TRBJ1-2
CASSSRTGISGYTF
TGTGCCAGCAGCTCTAGGACAGGGATAAGTGGCTACACCTTC
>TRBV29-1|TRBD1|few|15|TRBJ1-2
CSVVSPSTGVYGYTF
TGCAGCGTTGTATCCCCCTCGACAGGGGTCTATGGCTACACCTTC
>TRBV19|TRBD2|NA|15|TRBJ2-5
CASSPGTSGYETQYF
TGTGCCAGTAGCCCCGGGACTAGCGGGTACGAGACCCAGTACTTC
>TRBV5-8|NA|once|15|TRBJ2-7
CASSLITRFSYEQYF
TGTGCCAGCAGCTTGATTACACGGTTTTCCTACGAGCAGTACTTC
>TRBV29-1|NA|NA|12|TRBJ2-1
CSIDSGYNEQFF
TGCAGCATTGATTCGGGATACAATGAGCAGTTCTTC
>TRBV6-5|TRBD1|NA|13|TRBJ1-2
CASTRTGKDGYTF
TGTGCCAGCACTAGGACAGGGAAGGATGGCTACACCTTC
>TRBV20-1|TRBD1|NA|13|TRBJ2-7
CSAAPGQTPEQYF
TGCAGTGCCGCTCCGGGACAGACGCCCGAGCAGTACTTC
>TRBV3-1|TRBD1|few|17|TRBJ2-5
CASSQESQGANRETQYF
TGTGCCAGCAGCCAAGAGAGCCAGGGGGCGAACAGGGAGACCCAGTACTTC
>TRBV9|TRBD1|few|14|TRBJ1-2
CASSQGGLNYGYTF
TGTGCCAGCAGCCAGGGGGGATTGAACTATGGCTACACCTTC
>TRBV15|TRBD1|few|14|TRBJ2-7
CATSKGTGTYEQYF
TGTGCCACCAGCAAAGGGACAGGAACCTACGAGCAGTACTTC
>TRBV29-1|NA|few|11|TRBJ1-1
CSVEENTEAFF
TGCAGCGTCGAAGAGAACACTGAAGCTTTCTTT
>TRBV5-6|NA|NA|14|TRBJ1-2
CASSLWWGVYGYTF
TGTGCCAGCAGCTTGTGGTGGGGGGTCTATGGCTACACCTTC
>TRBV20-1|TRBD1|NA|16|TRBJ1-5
CSARAYRGSSNQPQHF
TGCAGTGCTAGAGCCTACAGGGGGAGCAGCAATCAGCCCCAGCATTTT
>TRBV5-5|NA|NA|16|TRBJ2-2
CASSHRRAANTGELFF
TGTGCCAGCAGCCACCGACGAGCCGCGAACACCGGGGAGCTGTTTTTT
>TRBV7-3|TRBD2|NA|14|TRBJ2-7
CASSTSTSGREQYF
TGTGCCAGCAGCACCTCGACTAGCGGGAGGGAGCAGTACTTC
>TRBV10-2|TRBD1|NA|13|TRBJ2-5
CATRQGPGETQYF
TGCGCCACCAGACAGGGACCTGGGGAGACCCAGTACTTC
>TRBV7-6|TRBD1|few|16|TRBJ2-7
CASSFLVGQGAYEQYF
TGTGCCAGCAGCTTCCTGGTGGGACAGGGGGCTTACGAGCAGTACTTC
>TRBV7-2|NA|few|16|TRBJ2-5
CASSLYSPSPQETQYF
TGTGCCAGCAGCTTGTACAGCCCGTCTCCTCAAGAGACCCAGTACTTC
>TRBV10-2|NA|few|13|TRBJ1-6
CASSDSEDSPLHF
TGCGCCAGCAGTGATAGTGAGGATTCACCCCTCCACTTT
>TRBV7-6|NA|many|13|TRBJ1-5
CASSLAPNQPQHF
TGTGCCAGCAGCTTAGCCCCGAATCAGCCCCAGCATTTT
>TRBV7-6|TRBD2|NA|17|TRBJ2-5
CASSLLSGLVPQETQYF
TGTGCCAGCAGCCTCCTGTCAGGACTAGTTCCCCAAGAGACCCAGTACTTC
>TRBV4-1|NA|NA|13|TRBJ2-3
CASSQRQADTQYF
TGCGCCAGCAGCCAAAGACAGGCAGATACGCAGTATTTT
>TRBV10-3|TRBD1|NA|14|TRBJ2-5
CASSYDRGQETQYF
TGTGCCAGCAGTTACGACAGGGGCCAAGAGACCCAGTACTTC
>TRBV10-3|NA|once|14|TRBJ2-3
CATSQESSTDTQYF
TGTGCCACCTCTCAGGAGTCTAGCACAGATACGCAGTATTTT
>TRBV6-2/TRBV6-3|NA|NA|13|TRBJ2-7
CASTWTDSYEQYF
TGTGCCAGCACCTGGACAGACTCCTACGAGCAGTACTTC
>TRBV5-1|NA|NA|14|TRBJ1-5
CASSLEGINQPQHF
TGCGCCAGCAGCTTGGAGGGTATCAATCAGCCCCAGCATTTT
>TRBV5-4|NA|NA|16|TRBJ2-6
CASSPGTPSGANVLTF
TGTGCCAGCAGCCCGGGGACTCCTTCTGGGGCCAACGTCCTGACTTTC
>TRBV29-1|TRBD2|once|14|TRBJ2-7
CSALAGGPWGTQYF
TGCAGTGCCTTAGCGGGAGGGCCGTGGGGTACGCAGTACTTC
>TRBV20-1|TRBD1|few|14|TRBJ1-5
CSAQTGTVTQPQHF
TGCAGTGCGCAAACCGGGACAGTGACTCAGCCCCAGCATTTT
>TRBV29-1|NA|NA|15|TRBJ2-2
CSVELEGKKPGELFF
TGCAGCGTTGAGTTAGAGGGTAAAAAACCCGGGGAGCTGTTTTTT